This T cell receptor (beta chain) was retrieved from a study of T cell responses to AZD1222 COVID-19 vaccine. CDR1 and CDR2 from the germline V gene are SGHRS and YFSETQ. The CDR3 is made up of 12 amino acids. Between the trimmed V and J ends, which lost 2 bases and 0 bases, there was a span of 2 bases. Comment on this clone: The identical CDR3 is also encoded by other nucleotide sequences in the sample.

Data came from immunoSEQ multiplex PCR; TCRdb stores just in-frame clones and leaves some out. The sample shows more than 100,000 clones, roughly 84% of them seen only once. Material: peripheral blood, obtained on day 0 of AZD1222 vaccination. V usage is TRBV5-1 and J usage is TRBJ1-1; no clear D gene. This sequence was found in an adult in good health. CDR3 residues: CASSLVNTEAFF. CDR3 nucleotide sequence: TGCGCCAGCAGCTTAGTGAACACTGAAGCTTTCTTT.